This TCR beta chain comes out of a study of blood T cell repertoires in COVID-19. Study summary: Specimens from acute and convalescent COVID-19 originated in the United States, Italy and Spain.

In the source study's methods: It was from reference gene primer amplification that nucleated cell counts were estimated. The method was immunoSEQ multiplex PCR; TCRdb's version includes in-frame clones alone and lacks a portion of them. That table gives V, J and clone size, and the DNA gave D and trimming. The sample lists 150,000 to 200,000 clones; around 92% were seen once. The CDR3 covers 12 residues. Germline assignment: CDR1 MGHDK and CDR2 SYGVNS. With V trimmed by 4 bases and J by 8 bases, 1 base remained unmatched. The chain is built from TRBV25-1 and TRBJ1-2; 10 bases match TRBD1. This TCR derives from a man aged 55 to 69 with acute or convalescent COVID-19. What was sequenced was peripheral blood. CDR3 protein: CASSVGQGGYTF. In nucleotides, the CDR3 is TGTGCCAGCAGTGTGGGACAGGGGGGCTACACCTTC.